These 26 T cell receptor beta chains were all obtained from the same sample, sequenced in a study of blood T cells in healthy people across ages. A second PCR, run for roughly 7 to 11 cycles, used a sample-barcoded 5' primer plus a J-beta primer mix. Via MiXCR, TCRdb re-called the 5' RACE reads, giving one row per CDR3 protein. The sample records roughly 700,000 distinct CDR3 sequences, approximately 49% being singletons. The sequenced material came from blood. The source is a woman aged 60-70 years in good health.

This chain connects TRBV28 to TRBJ2-1, with TRBD2 matching 11 bases. CDR1 MDHEN and CDR2 SYDVKM come from the germline V gene. The CDR3 extends over 16 amino acids. J gave up 8 bases and V 5 bases, and 11 bases lay outside the gene matches. DNA for the CDR3: TGTGCCAGCAGTACCCTAGCGGGAGGCGGCAGAGATGAGCAGTTCTTC. This translates into CASSTLAGGGRDEQFF. Supplemented by reference TRBV28 and TRBJ2-1, the full variable domain reads DVKVTQSSRYLVKRTGEKVFLECVQDMDHENMFWYRQDPGLGLRLIYFSYDVKMKEKGDIPEGYSVSREKKERFSLILESASTNQTSMYLCASSTLAGGGRDEQFFGPGTRLTVL.

Concerning this clonotype: At one end the junction does not follow the germline gene, possibly because of a read error. The gene calls are TRBV5-1 and TRBJ2-3; 8 bases agree with TRBD2. The CDR3 runs 15 residues. Germline CDR1 is SGHRS and CDR2 is YFSETQ. CDR3 nucleotide sequence: TGCGCCAGCGGCTTGGATGCGGGAGGATGGGATACGCAGTATTTT. Translated: CASGLDAGGWDTQYF.

The genes are TRBV7-2 and TRBJ1-1; D gene unclear. This CDR3 spans 18 amino acids. V was pared by 2 bases and J by 0 bases, with 19 bases between. The germline V gene has CDR1 SGHTA and CDR2 FQGNSA. The CDR3 bases are TGTGCCAGCAGCTTACGGTCGGGCCAATCATACATGAACACTGAAGCTTTCTTT. Protein product: CASSLRSGQSYMNTEAFF.

The V and J genes are TRBV15 and TRBJ1-5; weak D call: TRBD1 (5 bases). Germline V CDR1 and CDR2: LNHNV, YYDKDF (reference sequence). Trimming left V 0 bases short and J 4 bases short, with 16 bases between. The CDR3 spans 17 residues. CDR3 sequence reads: CATSRDLGGKGNQPQHF. The CDR3 nucleotides read TGTGCCACCAGCAGAGATCTGGGGGGAAAGGGTAATCAGCCCCAGCATTTT. The full variable domain, its missing parts supplied by reference TRBV15 and TRBJ1-5, is DAMVIQNPRYQVTQFGKPVTLSCSQTLNHNVMYWYQQKSSQAPKLLFHYYDKDFNNEADTPDNFQSRRPNTSFCFLDIRSPGLGDTAMYLCATSRDLGGKGNQPQHFGDGTRLSIL.

This clonotype occurred many times. This sequence joins TRBV18 and TRBJ1-2; D is undetermined. V was trimmed by 6 bases and J by 2 bases, leaving 7 bases between them. This CDR3 comprises 12 residues. Germline values: CDR1 KGHSH, CDR2 LQKENI. The CDR3 is CASSGRNYGYTF. As DNA, the CDR3 is TGTGCCAGCTCCGGACGGAACTATGGCTACACCTTC.

This chain connects TRBV18 to TRBJ2-7; 9 bases are shared with TRBD1. V lost 2 bases to trimming and J lost 11 bases; unmatched junction nucleotides: 7. The CDR3 contains 13 residues. Looked up from germline, CDR1 is KGHSH and CDR2 is LQKENI. CDR3 DNA: TGTGCCAGCTCACCAGACGCCGACAGGGGGAAGTACTTC. Amino acid sequence: CASSPDADRGKYF.

The rearrangement uses TRBV20-1 and TRBJ2-1; possibly TRBD1 for D (6 bases). The V gene lost 5 bases and the J gene lost 6 bases, with 17 bases spanning the gap. The CDR3 spans 14 residues. Germline loops: CDR1 DFQATT, CDR2 SNEGSKA (reference sequence). CDR3: CSALQGRVGNEQFF. DNA for the CDR3: TGCAGTGCTCTACAGGGCCGTGTGGGCAATGAGCAGTTCTTC.

The chain is built from TRBV5-1 and TRBJ2-4, with TRBD2 identical over 8 bases. The CDR3 is made up of 18 amino acids. In germline, CDR1 is SGHRS, CDR2 YFSETQ. After removal of 3 bases from V and 0 bases from J, the junction contained 11 bases not matched to a gene. The CDR3 loop reads CASSWGENSGIAKNIQYF. CDR3 in DNA: TGCGCCAGCAGCTGGGGGGAAAATAGCGGGATAGCCAAAAACATTCAGTACTTC.

The V gene is TRBV20-1, the J gene TRBJ1-4; D is ambiguous. Per germline, CDR1 DFQATT and CDR2 SNEGSKA (reference sequence). The V end was cut by 3 bases, the J end by 8 bases, with 10 bases between. CDR3 length: 12 amino acids. DNA for the CDR3: TGCAGTGCTAGCGCGAGAGGGGAAAAACTGTTTTTT. As protein: CSASARGEKLFF.

The J gene is TRBJ1-5, the V gene TRBV12-3 or TRBV12-4; D uncertain. This CDR3 region has 13 residues. V was shortened by 4 bases and J by 5 bases, with 9 bases between the two germline ends. The CDR3 DNA sequence: TGTGCCAGCAGTTGGAGGTCGGATCAGCCCCAGCATTTT. Translated: CASSWRSDQPQHF.

This sequence joins TRBV7-2 and TRBJ1-2, with D unclear. V shed 1 base and J shed 2 bases, with 11 bases lying between them. From germline, CDR1 is SGHTA and CDR2 FQGNSA. The CDR3 extends over 15 amino acids. Here the CDR3 DNA reads TGTGCCAGCAGCTTAGACGGGTCCCACAACTATGGCTACACCTTC. This encodes CASSLDGSHNYGYTF.

The chain carries TRBV11-2 and TRBJ2-1, with D possibly TRBD1 on 6 matching bases. In germline, CDR1 is SGHAT, CDR2 FQNNGV. V dropped 3 bases and J dropped 6 bases, with 9 bases sitting between them. The CDR3 spans 13 residues. The DNA of the CDR3 is TGTGCCAGCAGCTTTGGACAGATCAATGAGCAGTTCTTC. Amino acids: CASSFGQINEQFF.

This clonotype was counted many times. The V call is TRBV27, the J call TRBJ2-7; 10 nucleotides match TRBD1. CDR1 is MNHEY, CDR2 SMNVEV, per germline (reference sequence). The CDR3 totals 13 residues. J was trimmed by 1 base and V by 11 bases; bases with no gene match: 5. This chain's CDR3 is CAVRDRGSYEQYF. For the CDR3, the DNA is TGTGCCGTAAGGGACAGGGGTTCCTACGAGCAGTACTTC.

The V and J genes are TRBV25-1 and TRBJ1-1; no clear D gene. This CDR3 comprises 12 residues. Germline CDR1 reads MGHDK; CDR2 reads SYGVNS. V was trimmed by 7 bases and J by 5 bases, leaving 11 bases between them. The CDR3 coding sequence is TGTGCCAGCACCGAGGGCCTTACTGAAGCTTTCTTT. Its protein product is CASTEGLTEAFF.

The V gene is TRBV11-2, the J gene TRBJ1-2, with D possibly matching TRBD1 (6 bases). Germline V lookup: CDR1 SGHAT, CDR2 FQNNGV. The V end lost 5 bases, the J end lost 3 bases, and 13 bases lay between the germline ends. The CDR3 runs to 14 residues. The CDR3 is CASSRTRTDYGYTF. DNA for the CDR3: TGTGCCAGCAGCCGAACTCGGACAGACTATGGCTACACCTTC.

This clonotype was picked up a small number of times. The CDR3 spells CAISESTGSNEQYF. CDR3 nucleotide sequence: TGTGCCATCAGTGAGTCGACGGGATCAAACGAGCAGTACTTC. The V and J genes are TRBV10-3 and TRBJ2-7; TRBD2 might be the D (5 bases). In germline, CDR1 is ENHRY, CDR2 SYGVKD. The CDR3 has 14 amino acids. V lost 0 bases and J 5 bases, leaving 11 bases between the germline ends.

In this sample, this clonotype turned up a few times. The chain recombines TRBV29-1 with TRBJ2-7; 7 nucleotides agree with TRBD1. The CDR3 spans 13 residues. Germline trimming cut 5 bases from V and 2 bases from J; bases unmatched to any gene: 6. Per the germline V gene, CDR1 is SQVTM and CDR2 is ANQGSEA. In DNA, the CDR3 is TGCAGCGTTTCAAGACAGGGCCCCTACGAGCAGTACTTC. Residues: CSVSRQGPYEQYF.

This clonotype was seen a handful of times. This sequence joins TRBV29-1 and TRBJ1-2; D remains unclear. The CDR3 sequence is 13 residues long. The ends were cut back, 7 bases at V and 2 bases at J, with 14 bases in the middle. Germline V CDR1 and CDR2: SQVTM, ANQGSEA. CDR3 residues: CSAAVGFNYGYTF. CDR3 sequence (DNA): TGCAGCGCTGCCGTCGGCTTCAACTATGGCTACACCTTC.

The chain uses TRBV7-9 and TRBJ2-5; D not resolved. The V and J ends lost 7 bases and 2 bases respectively, with 11 bases between them. This CDR3 has 13 residues. Germline values: CDR1 SEHNR, CDR2 FQNEAQ (reference sequence). The CDR3 region has the DNA TGTGCCAGCAACCCCACACTGCAAGAGACCCAGTACTTC. This translates into CASNPTLQETQYF.

This chain uses TRBV5-6 with TRBJ2-1; D gene ambiguous. The J call may not be correct, given that the DNA end is closer to TRBJ2-7. CDR3 size: 13 residues. The germline V gene has CDR1 SGHDT and CDR2 YYEEEE. Written as DNA, the CDR3 is TGTGCCAGCAGCTCCACTTCCTACAATGAGCAGTACTTC. It yields the protein CASSSTSYNEQYF.

This clonotype was observed a handful of times. The chain uses TRBV5-1 and TRBJ2-3, with D possibly TRBD1 on 6 matching bases. Germline CDR1 and CDR2: SGHRS and YFSETQ. The germline V and J ends were trimmed by 4 bases and 5 bases, with 17 bases remaining between them. The CDR3 covers 15 residues. This CDR3 reads CASSPRQEPVDTQYF. CDR3 in DNA: TGCGCCAGCAGCCCCCGACAGGAACCAGTAGATACGCAGTATTTT.

The rearrangement links TRBV6-5 to TRBJ2-1; 10 bases match TRBD2. The length of the CDR3 is 15 residues. Per germline, CDR1 MNHEY and CDR2 SVGAGI. The CDR3 spells CASSIAGGPYNEQFF. As DNA, the CDR3 is TGTGCTAGCTCCATAGCGGGAGGTCCCTACAATGAGCAGTTCTTC.

This clonotype was seen a few times. V gene TRBV29-1 combines with J gene TRBJ2-7, with 12 positions matching TRBD1. The CDR3 loop spans 15 amino acids. Germline values: CDR1 SQVTM, CDR2 ANQGSEA. Trimming took 6 bases from V and 3 from J; bases not matched to a gene: 9. CDR3 nucleotide sequence: TGCAGCGTCTCCGGGACAGGGGGCGGAAACTACGAGCAGTACTTC. Translated: CSVSGTGGGNYEQYF.

CDR3 nucleotides: TGCGCCAGCAGCCAAGACGAGGGCAGCGAGCAGTACTTC. It yields the protein CASSQDEGSEQYF. The chain joins TRBV4-3 to TRBJ2-7; weak D call: TRBD2 (5 bases). Germline V lookup: CDR1 LGHNA, CDR2 YSLEER. V shed 0 bases and J shed 6 bases, with 9 bases lying between them. The CDR3 has 13 residues.

This chain links TRBV7-2 with TRBJ2-7; TRBD2 matches 12 bases. Trimming took 0 bases from V and 6 from J; bases not matched to a gene: 3. The CDR3 consists of 15 residues. CDR1 SGHTA and CDR2 FQGNSA come from the germline V gene. The chain's CDR3 is CASSLAKGLAGEQYF. The CDR3 bases are TGTGCCAGCAGCTTAGCGAAGGGACTAGCGGGCGAGCAGTACTTC.

This rearrangement joins TRBV4-3 to TRBJ1-1; perhaps TRBD1 as D (6 bases). Germline V gives CDR1 LGHNA, CDR2 YSLEER. V dropped 3 bases and J dropped 2 bases, with 10 bases sitting between them. CDR3 length equals 14 residues. The CDR3 loop is CASSQHRDNTEAFF. DNA of the CDR3: TGCGCCAGCAGCCAGCACAGGGATAACACTGAAGCTTTCTTT.